This T cell receptor (beta chain) was captured by sequencing in a study of blood T cell repertoires in COVID-19. V lost 6 bases and J 2 bases, leaving 11 bases between the germline ends. Germline V gene sequence: CDR1 MNHEY, CDR2 SVGEGT. CDR3 length equals 13 residues. In the source study's methods: Nucleated cell counts were estimated from reference gene primer amplification. Method: immunoSEQ multiplex PCR; TCRdb's copy keeps in-frame clones and lacks some. That table gives V, J and clone size, and the DNA gave D and trimming. This table holds 240,000 or so clones, roughly 80% found once. The specimen was peripheral blood. This receptor was identified in a woman under 30 with acute or convalescent COVID-19. This chain joins TRBV6-2 or TRBV6-3 and TRBJ2-7; D unresolved. In DNA form, the CDR3 reads TGTGCCAGCAGCCCTGACATCCCCTACGAGCAGTACTTC. Protein sequence: CASSPDIPYEQYF.